This TCR beta chain stems from a study of shared clonotypes between healthy human individuals. The CDR3 is made up of 15 amino acids. V lost 5 bases and J lost 7; bases outside the gene matches: 7. The germline CDR1 and CDR2 sequences are MNHEY and SMNVEV (reference sequence). TCRdb keeps only in-frame clones here, not all; method: immunoSEQ multiplex PCR. The data show 95,000 to 120,000 clones, approximately 70% seen once. This clonotype was obtained from a woman in her 30s in good health. J is TRBJ2-3 and V is TRBV27, with 12 bases fitting TRBD2. Source material: memory CD8+ T cells sorted from blood. Described subset: CD45RO+ cells pooled with CCR7-negative TemRA cells. The CDR3 bases are TGTGCCAGCAGTCCTCCTAGCGGGAGGGCGCATACGCAGTATTTT. Its protein product is CASSPPSGRAHTQYF.